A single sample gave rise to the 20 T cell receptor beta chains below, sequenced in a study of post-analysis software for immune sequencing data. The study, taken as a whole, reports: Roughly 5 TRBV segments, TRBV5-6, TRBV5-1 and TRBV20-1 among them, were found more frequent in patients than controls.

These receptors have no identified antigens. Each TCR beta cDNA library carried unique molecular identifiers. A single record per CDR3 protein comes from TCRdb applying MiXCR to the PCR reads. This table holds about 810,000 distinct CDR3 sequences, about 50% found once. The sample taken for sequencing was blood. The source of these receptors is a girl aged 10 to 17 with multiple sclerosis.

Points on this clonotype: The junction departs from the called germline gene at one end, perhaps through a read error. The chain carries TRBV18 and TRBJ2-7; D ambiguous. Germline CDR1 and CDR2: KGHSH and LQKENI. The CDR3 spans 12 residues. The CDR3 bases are TGTGTCAGCTCACCGGTTCTGTACGAGCAGTACTTC. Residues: CVSSPVLYEQYF.

The CDR3 nucleotides are TGTGCCAGCAGCCCCGGGGAGGGGGTCAATCCCCAGTACTTC. It yields the protein CASSPGEGVNPQYF. The V call is TRBV7-7, the J call TRBJ2-7, with D maybe TRBD2 (7 bases). The V end was cut by 5 bases, the J end by 10 bases, with 21 bases between. CDR1 is SSHAT and CDR2 is FNYEAQ in the germline V gene (reference sequence). The CDR3 extends over 14 amino acids.

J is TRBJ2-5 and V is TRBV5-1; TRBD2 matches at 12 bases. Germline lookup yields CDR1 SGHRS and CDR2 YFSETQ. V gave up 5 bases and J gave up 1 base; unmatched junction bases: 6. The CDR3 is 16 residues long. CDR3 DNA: TGCGCCAGCAGATTCAGACTAGCGGGAGCCCAAGAGACCCAGTACTTC. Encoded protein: CASRFRLAGAQETQYF.

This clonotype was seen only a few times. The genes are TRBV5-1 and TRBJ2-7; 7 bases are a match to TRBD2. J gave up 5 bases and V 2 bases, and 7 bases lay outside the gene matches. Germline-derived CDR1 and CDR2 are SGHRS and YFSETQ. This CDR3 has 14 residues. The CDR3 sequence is CASSFGGGINEQYF. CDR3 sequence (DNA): TGCGCCAGCAGCTTCGGCGGGGGAATCAACGAGCAGTACTTC.

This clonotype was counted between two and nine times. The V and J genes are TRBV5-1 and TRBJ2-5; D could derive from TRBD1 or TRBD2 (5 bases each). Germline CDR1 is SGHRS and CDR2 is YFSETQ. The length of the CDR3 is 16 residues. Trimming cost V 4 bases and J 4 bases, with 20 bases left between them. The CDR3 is CASSQGRGTPVETQYF. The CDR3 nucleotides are TGCGCCAGCAGCCAGGGACGAGGGACGCCGGTAGAGACCCAGTACTTC.

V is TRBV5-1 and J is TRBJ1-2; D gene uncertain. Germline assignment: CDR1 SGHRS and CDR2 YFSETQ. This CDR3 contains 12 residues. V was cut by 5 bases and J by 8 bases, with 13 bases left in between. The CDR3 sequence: CASRSSDTGYTF. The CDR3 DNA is TGCGCCAGCAGGTCTTCGGATACCGGCTACACCTTC.

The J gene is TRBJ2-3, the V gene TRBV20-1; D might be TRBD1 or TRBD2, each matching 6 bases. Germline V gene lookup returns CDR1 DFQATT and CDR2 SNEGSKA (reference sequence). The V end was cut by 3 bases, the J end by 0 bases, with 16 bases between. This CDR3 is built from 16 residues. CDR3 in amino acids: CSASFKGGRSTDTQYF. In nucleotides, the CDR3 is TGCAGTGCTAGTTTCAAGGGGGGTAGGAGCACAGATACGCAGTATTTT.

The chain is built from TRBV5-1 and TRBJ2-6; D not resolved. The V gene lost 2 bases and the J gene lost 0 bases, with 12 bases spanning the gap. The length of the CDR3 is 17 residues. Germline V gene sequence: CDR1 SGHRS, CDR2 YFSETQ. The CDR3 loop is CASSFPSGDSGANVLTF. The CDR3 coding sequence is TGCGCCAGCAGCTTCCCGTCAGGTGACTCTGGGGCCAACGTCCTGACTTTC.

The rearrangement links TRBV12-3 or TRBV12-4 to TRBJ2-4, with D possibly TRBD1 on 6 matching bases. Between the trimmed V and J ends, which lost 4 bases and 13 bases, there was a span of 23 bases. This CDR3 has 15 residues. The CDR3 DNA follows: TGTGCCAGCAGTTCCGGACAGTCCACCTGGGGTGGGCAGTACTTC. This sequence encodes CASSSGQSTWGGQYF.

As DNA, the CDR3 is TGTGCCAGCAGTCTGCCGCGGCAGGGTGGAGGGCCCGATACGCAGTATTTT. Translation gives CASSLPRQGGGPDTQYF. V usage is TRBV12-3 or TRBV12-4 and J usage is TRBJ2-3; possibly TRBD2 for D (6 bases). The CDR3 consists of 17 residues. The V end was cut by 5 bases, the J end by 6 bases, with 24 bases between.

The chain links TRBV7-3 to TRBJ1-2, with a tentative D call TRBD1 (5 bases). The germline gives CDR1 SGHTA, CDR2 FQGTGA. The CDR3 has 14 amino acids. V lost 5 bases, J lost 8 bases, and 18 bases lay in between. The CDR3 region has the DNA TGTGCCAGCAGCCCCGGGGCCAGACTTGAGGGCTACACCTTC. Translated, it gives CASSPGARLEGYTF.

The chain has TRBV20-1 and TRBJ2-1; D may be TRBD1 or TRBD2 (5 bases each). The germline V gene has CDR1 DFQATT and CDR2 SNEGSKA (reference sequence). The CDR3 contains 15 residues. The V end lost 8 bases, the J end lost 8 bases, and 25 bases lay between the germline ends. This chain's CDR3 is CSSELRGPQVHEQFF. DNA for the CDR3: TGCAGTTCGGAGCTCCGGGGCCCCCAAGTCCATGAGCAGTTCTTC.

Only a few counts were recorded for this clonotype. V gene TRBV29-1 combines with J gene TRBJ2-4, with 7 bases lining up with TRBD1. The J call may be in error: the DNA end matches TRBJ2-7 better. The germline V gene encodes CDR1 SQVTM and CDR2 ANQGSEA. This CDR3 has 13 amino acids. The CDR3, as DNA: TGCAGCGGATGGACAGGTAAAGGCTACGAGCAGTACTTC. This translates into CSGWTGKGYEQYF.

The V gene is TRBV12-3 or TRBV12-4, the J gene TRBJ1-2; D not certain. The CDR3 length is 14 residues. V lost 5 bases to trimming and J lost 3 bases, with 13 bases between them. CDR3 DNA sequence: TGTGCCAGCAGTCCCGGGAATTTGGACTATGGCTACACCTTC. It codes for CASSPGNLDYGYTF.

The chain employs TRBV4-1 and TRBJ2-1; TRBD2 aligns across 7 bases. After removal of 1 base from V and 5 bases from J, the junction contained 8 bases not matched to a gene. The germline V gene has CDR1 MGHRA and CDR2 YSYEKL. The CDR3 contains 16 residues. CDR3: CASSQVELAYDNEQFF. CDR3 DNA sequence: TGCGCCAGCAGCCAAGTGGAACTAGCGTATGACAATGAGCAGTTCTTC.

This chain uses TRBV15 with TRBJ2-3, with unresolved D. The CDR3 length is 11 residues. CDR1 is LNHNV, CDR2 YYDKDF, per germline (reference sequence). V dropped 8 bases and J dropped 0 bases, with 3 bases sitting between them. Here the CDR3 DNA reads TGTGCCACCGGGAGCACAGATACGCAGTATTTT. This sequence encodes CATGSTDTQYF.

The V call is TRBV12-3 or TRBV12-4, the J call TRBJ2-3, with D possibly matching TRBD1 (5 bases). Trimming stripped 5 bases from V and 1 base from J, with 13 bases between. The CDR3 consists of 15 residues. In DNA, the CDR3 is TGTGCCAGCAGTCAAACAGGATTTGGCACAGATACGCAGTATTTT. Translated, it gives CASSQTGFGTDTQYF.

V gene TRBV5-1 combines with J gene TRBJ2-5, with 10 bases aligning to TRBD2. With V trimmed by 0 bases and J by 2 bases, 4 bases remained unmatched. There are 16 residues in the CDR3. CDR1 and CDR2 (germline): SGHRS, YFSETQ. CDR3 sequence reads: CASSLEAGGLQETQYF. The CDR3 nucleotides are TGCGCCAGCAGCTTGGAAGCGGGGGGGCTTCAAGAGACCCAGTACTTC.

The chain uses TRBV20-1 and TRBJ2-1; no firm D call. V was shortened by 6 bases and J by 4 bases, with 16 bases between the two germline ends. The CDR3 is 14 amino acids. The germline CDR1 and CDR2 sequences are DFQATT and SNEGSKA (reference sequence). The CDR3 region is CSARAGVQYNEQFF. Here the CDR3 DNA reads TGCAGTGCCCGCGCAGGAGTTCAATACAATGAGCAGTTCTTC.

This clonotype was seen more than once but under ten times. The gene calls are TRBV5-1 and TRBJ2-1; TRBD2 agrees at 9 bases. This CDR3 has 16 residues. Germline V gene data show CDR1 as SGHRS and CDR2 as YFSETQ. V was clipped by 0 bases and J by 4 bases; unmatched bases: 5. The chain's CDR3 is CASSLGSSGTYNEQFF. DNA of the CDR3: TGCGCCAGCAGCTTGGGTTCTAGCGGGACTTACAATGAGCAGTTCTTC.